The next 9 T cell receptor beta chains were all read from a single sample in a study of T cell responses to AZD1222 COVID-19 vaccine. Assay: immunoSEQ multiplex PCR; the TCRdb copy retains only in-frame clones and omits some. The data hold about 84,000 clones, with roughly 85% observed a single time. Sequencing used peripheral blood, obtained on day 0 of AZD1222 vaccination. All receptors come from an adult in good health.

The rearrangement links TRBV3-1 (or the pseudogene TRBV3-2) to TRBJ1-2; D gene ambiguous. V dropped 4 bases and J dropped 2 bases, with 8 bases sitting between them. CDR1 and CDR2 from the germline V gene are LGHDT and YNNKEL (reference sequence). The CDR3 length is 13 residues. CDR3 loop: CASSPDPNYGYTF. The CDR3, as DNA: TGTGCCAGCAGCCCGGACCCAAACTATGGCTACACCTTC.

DNA for the CDR3: TGTGCCAGCAGCGCCGGACAGTCGAATTCACCCCTCCACTTT. Its protein product is CASSAGQSNSPLHF. The rearrangement links TRBV9 to TRBJ1-6; possible D gene TRBD1, 6 bases. This CDR3 has 14 amino acids. Trimming left V 3 bases short and J 7 bases short, with 11 bases between. Per germline, CDR1 SGDLS and CDR2 YYNGEE.

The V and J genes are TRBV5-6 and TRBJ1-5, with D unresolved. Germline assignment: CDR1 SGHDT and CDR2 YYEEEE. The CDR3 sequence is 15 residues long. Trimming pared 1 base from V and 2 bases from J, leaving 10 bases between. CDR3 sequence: CASSLRWSGNQPQHF. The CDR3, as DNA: TGTGCCAGCAGCTTGAGGTGGAGCGGCAATCAGCCCCAGCATTTT.

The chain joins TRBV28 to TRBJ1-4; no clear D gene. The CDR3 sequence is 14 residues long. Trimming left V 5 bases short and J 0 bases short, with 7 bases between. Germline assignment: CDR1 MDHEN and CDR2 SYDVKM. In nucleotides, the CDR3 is TGTGCCAGCAGTCAGGATCCAACTAATGAAAAACTGTTTTTT. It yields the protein CASSQDPTNEKLFF.

The CDR3 DNA reads TGTGCCAGCAGCCATCAACCCGGCGGGACAGGGTTTAATCCAGAGTTCTTC. Protein product: CASSHQPGGTGFNPEFF. This sequence joins TRBV14 and TRBJ2-1; 9 positions agree with TRBD1. Germline V lookup: CDR1 SGHDN, CDR2 FVKESK. This CDR3 contains 17 residues. V lost 3 bases to trimming and J lost 14 bases; unmatched junction nucleotides: 20.

This CDR3 is CASSWGRGAHQPQHF. The CDR3 DNA reads TGTGCCAGCAGCTGGGGGAGGGGCGCCCATCAGCCCCAGCATTTT. This chain uses TRBV5-6 with TRBJ1-5; D is possibly TRBD1 (5 bases). This CDR3 region has 15 residues. V lost 3 bases and J lost 5, with 15 bases in between. Germline CDR1 and CDR2: SGHDT and YYEEEE.

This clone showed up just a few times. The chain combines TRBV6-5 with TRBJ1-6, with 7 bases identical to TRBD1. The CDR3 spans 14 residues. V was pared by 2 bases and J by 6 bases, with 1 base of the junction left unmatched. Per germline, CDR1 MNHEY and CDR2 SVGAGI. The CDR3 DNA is TGTGCCAGCAGTTACGACAGGGCTAATTCACCCCTCCACTTT. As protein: CASSYDRANSPLHF.

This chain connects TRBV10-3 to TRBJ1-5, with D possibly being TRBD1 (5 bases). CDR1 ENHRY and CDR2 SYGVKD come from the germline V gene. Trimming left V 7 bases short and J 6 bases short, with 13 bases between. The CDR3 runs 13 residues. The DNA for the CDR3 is TGTGCCATCACCGGACAAATATCTCAGCCCCAGCATTTT. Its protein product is CAITGQISQPQHF.

CDR3 sequence reads: CASVRGGRYEQYF. DNA of the CDR3: TGTGCCAGCGTCAGGGGGGGTCGCTACGAGCAGTACTTC. The chain uses TRBV6-5 and TRBJ2-7; the D call may be TRBD1 or TRBD2 (7 bases each). Trimming pared 8 bases from V and 3 bases from J, leaving 14 bases between. This CDR3 is 13 amino acids long. Looked up from germline, CDR1 is MNHEY and CDR2 is SVGAGI.